The 27 T cell receptor beta chains presented below share a single source sample, sequenced in a study of blood T cell repertoires in COVID-19 (dated by TCRdb to between 2020 and 2021). Library generation was performed with the immunoSEQ multiplex PCR assay. What TCRdb holds here is the immuneACCESS table cut down to in-frame rearrangements. Part of the clones is not present; checked against another copy, under half of the missing clones reflect an unresolved V gene, and the others are unexplained. The sample yields a few hundred thousand clones; approximately 88% were counted once. Together, the top ten hold 0.85% to 0.95% of the sample. What was sequenced was peripheral blood. The receptors shown here come from a woman aged 40 to 50 who had recovered from COVID-19.

The J gene is TRBJ2-3, the V gene TRBV18; D may be TRBD2 (6 bases). V dropped 3 bases and J dropped 4 bases, with 14 bases sitting between them. Germline V CDR1 and CDR2: KGHSH, LQKENI. This CDR3 spans 15 amino acids. The DNA of the CDR3 is TGTGCCAGCTCACCCAAACCGGGAGCGGCAGATACGCAGTATTTT. Its protein product is CASSPKPGAADTQYF.

The chain couples TRBV19 to TRBJ1-2; D perhaps matches TRBD1 (6 bases). Trimming removed 2 bases from V and 7 bases from J, with 11 bases in between. This CDR3 contains 13 residues. Germline V CDR1 and CDR2: LNHDA, SQIVND (reference sequence). The CDR3 loop is CASSILQGSGYTF. The CDR3 DNA reads TGTGCCAGTAGTATACTCCAGGGGAGTGGCTACACCTTC.

CDR3 loop: CASSLGSGRAYEQYF. CDR3 DNA sequence: TGTGCCAGCAGCTTGGGTAGCGGGAGGGCCTACGAGCAGTACTTC. The chain carries TRBV11-1 and TRBJ2-7; 11 bases match TRBD2. CDR1 and CDR2 from the germline V gene are SGHAT and FQDESV (reference sequence). CDR3 size: 15 residues. The V and J ends lost 3 bases and 2 bases, in that order; junction bases with no gene match: 3.

The chain employs TRBV7-3 and TRBJ1-3; D is perhaps TRBD1 (5 bases). The CDR3 is made up of 15 amino acids. V was shortened by 5 bases and J by 0 bases, with 11 bases between the two germline ends. Germline CDR1 reads SGHTA; CDR2 reads FQGTGA. CDR3 sequence reads: CASSADSSSGNTIYF. Written as DNA, the CDR3 is TGTGCCAGCAGCGCCGACAGCAGCTCTGGAAACACCATATATTTT.

The rearrangement links TRBV4-1 to TRBJ1-2, with TRBD1 matching 8 bases. The CDR3 runs to 16 residues. The V segment lost 1 base and the J segment 4 bases; nucleotides outside the gene matches: 8. Germline CDR1 and CDR2: MGHRA and YSYEKL. The CDR3 reads CASSQVDGQGGYGYTF. In DNA form, the CDR3 reads TGCGCCAGCAGCCAAGTGGACGGACAGGGAGGCTATGGCTACACCTTC.

The chain joins TRBV5-5 to TRBJ2-7; 7 nucleotides match TRBD2. CDR1 and CDR2 (germline): SGHKS, YYEKEE (reference sequence). The V gene end was trimmed by 1 base and the J gene end by 4 bases; junction bases not matched to a gene: 8. The CDR3 length is 15 residues. The CDR3 here is CASSLLPSGLYEQYF. CDR3 in DNA: TGTGCCAGCAGCTTGCTCCCTAGCGGACTATACGAGCAGTACTTC.

The V and J genes are TRBV7-6 and TRBJ2-3; 14 bases align to TRBD2. The CDR3 totals 16 residues. Germline trimming cut 1 base from V and 6 bases from J; bases unmatched to any gene: 3. CDR1 is SGHVS, CDR2 FNYEAQ, per germline. The CDR3 sequence is CASSLGGLAGADTQYF. In DNA form, the CDR3 reads TGTGCCAGCAGCTTAGGGGGACTAGCGGGAGCGGATACGCAGTATTTT.

The chain is built from TRBV5-1 and TRBJ2-1; TRBD2 is a possible D gene (6 bases). From germline, CDR1 is SGHRS and CDR2 YFSETQ. Deletions cut 6 bases from V and 4 bases from J, with 14 bases between. CDR3 size: 14 residues. CDR3 region: CASTVLGGYNEQFF. CDR3 in DNA: TGCGCCAGCACCGTCCTGGGGGGTTACAATGAGCAGTTCTTC.

V gene TRBV28 combines with J gene TRBJ2-7; 8 nucleotides align to TRBD2. V lost 6 bases and J lost 0; bases outside the gene matches: 13. The CDR3 is made up of 17 amino acids. CDR1 MDHEN and CDR2 SYDVKM come from the germline V gene. This CDR3 reads CASSRGTSGWSSYEQYF. In nucleotides, the CDR3 is TGTGCCAGCAGCCGGGGGACTAGTGGGTGGTCCTCCTACGAGCAGTACTTC.

The chain is built from TRBV25-1 and TRBJ2-1, with TRBD2 matching 8 bases. The CDR3 is 14 amino acids. CDR1 and CDR2 from the germline V gene are MGHDK and SYGVNS. V trimming: 7 bases; J trimming: 4 bases; junction bases outside the gene matches: 6. The CDR3 DNA sequence: TGTGCCAGCACCGGGACTAGGGGTTACAATGAGCAGTTCTTC. It encodes CASTGTRGYNEQFF.

The chain employs TRBV4-1 and TRBJ2-1; TRBD1 matches at 7 bases. The CDR3 runs to 16 residues. Germline V gene data show CDR1 as MGHRA and CDR2 as YSYEKL. V lost 4 bases and J lost 4; bases outside the gene matches: 10. Written as DNA, the CDR3 is TGCGCCAGCAGCCTGGACGACAGGGTAGCTTACAATGAGCAGTTCTTC. Translating gives CASSLDDRVAYNEQFF.

V and J are TRBV30 and TRBJ2-1; D is unresolved. Deletions cut 0 bases from V and 6 bases from J, with 9 bases between. CDR3 size: 13 residues. Germline V gene lookup returns CDR1 GTSNPN and CDR2 SVGIG (reference sequence). The CDR3 protein is CAWSVHGLNEQFF. The CDR3 DNA sequence: TGTGCCTGGAGTGTACATGGGCTCAATGAGCAGTTCTTC.

The gene calls are TRBV24-1 and TRBJ2-7; TRBD2 matches 10 bases. Germline trimming cut 3 bases from V and 3 bases from J; bases unmatched to any gene: 16. Germline V gene lookup returns CDR1 KGHDR and CDR2 SFDVKD. This CDR3 region has 19 residues. The CDR3 loop is CATSDPPWASGRYGYEQYF. The CDR3, as DNA: TGTGCCACCAGTGATCCCCCCTGGGCTAGCGGGAGATACGGCTACGAGCAGTACTTC.

The chain joins TRBV19 to TRBJ1-5; possibly TRBD1 for D (6 bases). CDR1 is LNHDA and CDR2 is SQIVND in the germline V gene (reference sequence). Trimming cost V 7 bases and J 0 bases, with 16 bases left between them. The CDR3 totals 16 residues. CDR3 in amino acids: CASNRQDFYSNQPQHF. The CDR3 DNA reads TGTGCCAGTAACAGACAGGATTTCTATAGCAATCAGCCCCAGCATTTT.

The V and J genes are TRBV18 and TRBJ2-7; 7 nucleotides align to TRBD1. The V and J ends lost 3 bases and 3 bases, in that order; junction bases with no gene match: 5. The CDR3 extends over 14 amino acids. Germline values: CDR1 KGHSH, CDR2 LQKENI. The CDR3 reads CASSPPGTDYEQYF. In DNA form, the CDR3 reads TGTGCCAGCTCACCTCCCGGGACAGACTACGAGCAGTACTTC.

The V gene is TRBV9, the J gene TRBJ1-4, with a possible D match to TRBD1 (6 bases). Germline CDR1 and CDR2: SGDLS and YYNGEE. CDR3 length: 15 residues. Trimming left V 3 bases short and J 7 bases short, with 16 bases between. In DNA form, the CDR3 reads TGTGCCAGCAGCGGAACTCAGGGGTTCGGTGAAAAACTGTTTTTT. Its translation: CASSGTQGFGEKLFF.

V gene TRBV27 combines with J gene TRBJ1-2; no reliable D call. Per the germline V gene, CDR1 is MNHEY and CDR2 is SMNVEV (reference sequence). The length of the CDR3 is 12 residues. V was pared by 8 bases and J by 2 bases, with 9 bases between. The CDR3 loop is CASSGGNYGYTF. As DNA, the CDR3 is TGTGCCAGCTCTGGAGGGAACTATGGCTACACCTTC.

The chain employs TRBV12-2 and TRBJ2-6; TRBD2, the table's D call, lacks a check against the DNA. TRBV12-2 corresponds to a pseudogene. CDR3 length: 20 residues. The CDR3 loop reads CASRLEIRWGRASGANVLTF. The CDR3 DNA is TGTGCAAGTCGCTTAGAAATACGTTGGGGGAGGGCCTCTGGGGCCAACGTCCTGACTTTC.

Here the CDR3 DNA reads TGCGCCAGCAGCCAAGATCCCAGCGGGCCCTCCTACGAGCAGTACTTC. Protein product: CASSQDPSGPSYEQYF. The chain joins TRBV4-1 to TRBJ2-7; D is perhaps TRBD2 (6 bases). The germline V and J ends were trimmed by 0 bases and 0 bases, with 12 bases remaining between them. Germline V gene lookup returns CDR1 MGHRA and CDR2 YSYEKL. The CDR3 is 16 residues long.

The V and J genes are TRBV4-1 and TRBJ2-7, with D perhaps matching TRBD1 (5 bases). The ends were cut back, 5 bases at V and 3 bases at J, with 20 bases in the middle. Germline lookup yields CDR1 MGHRA and CDR2 YSYEKL. This CDR3 has 16 residues. The chain's CDR3 is CASSKGSNLELYEQYF. The CDR3 nucleotides read TGCGCCAGCAGCAAGGGGTCCAATCTTGAGCTCTACGAGCAGTACTTC.

This clone was seen once. The chain employs TRBV19 and TRBJ1-4; D not resolved. Trimming stripped 3 bases from V and 2 bases from J, with 10 bases between. The CDR3 is made up of 15 amino acids. The germline V gene encodes CDR1 LNHDA and CDR2 SQIVND (reference sequence). The CDR3 DNA is TGTGCCAGTAGTATTAGTCACCCCACTAATGAAAAACTGTTTTTT. This encodes CASSISHPTNEKLFF. Looking up the rest from reference TRBV19 and TRBJ1-4 gives the full variable domain: DGGITQSPKYLFRKEGQNVTLSCEQNLNHDAMYWYRQDPGQGLRLIYYSQIVNDFQKGDIAEGYSVSREKKESFPLTVTSAQKNPTAFYLCASSISHPTNEKLFFGSGTQLSVL.

This clone was seen more than once but under ten times. V gene TRBV27 combines with J gene TRBJ1-1; weak D call: TRBD1 (5 bases). With 2 bases removed from V and 1 base from J, the gap between germline ends came to 8 bases. Germline lookup yields CDR1 MNHEY and CDR2 SMNVEV (reference sequence). This CDR3 has 14 amino acids. The CDR3 loop reads CASSLQGWNTEAFF. CDR3 nucleotide sequence: TGTGCCAGCAGTTTACAGGGATGGAACACTGAAGCTTTCTTT.

The chain recombines TRBV3-1 (or the pseudogene TRBV3-2) with TRBJ2-2; TRBD1 aligns across 7 bases. The germline V gene has CDR1 LGHDT and CDR2 YNNKEL (reference sequence). With 4 bases clipped from V and 7 bases from J, the junction kept 6 bases outside the gene matches. The CDR3 is 14 amino acids. For the CDR3, the DNA is TGTGCCAGCAGCCCGGGGACAGACTACGGGGAGCTGTTTTTT. Its translation is CASSPGTDYGELFF.

The J gene is TRBJ2-3, the V gene TRBV2; TRBD2 might be the D (6 bases). The CDR3 contains 15 residues. Between the trimmed V and J ends, which lost 7 bases and 1 base, there was a span of 15 bases. CDR1 is SNHLY, CDR2 FYNNEI, per germline. CDR3 loop: CASKVLADRTDTQYF. The CDR3 region has the DNA TGTGCCAGCAAGGTGTTAGCGGATCGCACAGATACGCAGTATTTT.

This CDR3 is CASSQEASNNEKLFF. In DNA form, the CDR3 reads TGTGCCAGCAGCCAAGAGGCCAGTAATAATGAAAAACTGTTTTTT. This chain joins TRBV3-1 (or the pseudogene TRBV3-2) and TRBJ1-4; D is unresolved. The V gene lost 0 bases and the J gene lost 4 bases, with 9 bases spanning the gap. This CDR3 spans 15 amino acids. CDR1 and CDR2 (germline): LGHDT, YNNKEL (reference sequence).

The chain recombines TRBV5-1 with TRBJ2-1, with 12 bases lining up with TRBD1. The germline gives CDR1 SGHRS, CDR2 YFSETQ. V dropped 4 bases and J dropped 6; count of bases not matched to a gene: 8. The CDR3 totals 16 residues. The CDR3: CASSPGQGARFNEQFF. CDR3 DNA sequence: TGCGCCAGCAGCCCGGGACAGGGGGCAAGATTCAATGAGCAGTTCTTC.

The chain employs TRBV4-1 and TRBJ2-1; tentatively, D is TRBD2 (5 bases). Trimming cost V 1 base and J 7 bases, with 14 bases left between them. Per the germline V gene, CDR1 is MGHRA and CDR2 is YSYEKL. The CDR3 has 15 amino acids. The CDR3 loop is CASSQASTGGNEQFF. The CDR3 region has the DNA TGCGCCAGCAGCCAAGCGTCGACTGGCGGGAATGAGCAGTTCTTC.